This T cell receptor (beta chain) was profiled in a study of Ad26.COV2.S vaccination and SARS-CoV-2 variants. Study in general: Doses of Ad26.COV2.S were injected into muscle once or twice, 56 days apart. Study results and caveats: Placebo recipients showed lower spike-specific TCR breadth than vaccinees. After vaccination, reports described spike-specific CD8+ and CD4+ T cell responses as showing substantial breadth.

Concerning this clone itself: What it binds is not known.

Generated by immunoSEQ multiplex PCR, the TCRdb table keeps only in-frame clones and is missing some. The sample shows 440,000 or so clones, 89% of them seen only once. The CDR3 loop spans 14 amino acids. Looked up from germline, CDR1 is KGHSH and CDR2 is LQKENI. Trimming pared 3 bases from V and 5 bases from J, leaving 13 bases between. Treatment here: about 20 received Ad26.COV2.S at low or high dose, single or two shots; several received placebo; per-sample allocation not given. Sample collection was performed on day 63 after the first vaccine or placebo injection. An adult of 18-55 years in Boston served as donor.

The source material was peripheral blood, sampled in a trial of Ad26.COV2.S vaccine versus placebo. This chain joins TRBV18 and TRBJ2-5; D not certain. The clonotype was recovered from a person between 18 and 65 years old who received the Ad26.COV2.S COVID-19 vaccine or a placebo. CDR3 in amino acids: CASSPITEQETQYF. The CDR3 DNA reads TGTGCCAGCTCACCCATCACAGAACAGGAGACCCAGTACTTC.